This record covers a single T cell receptor beta chain. This entry belongs to a study of blood T cells in healthy people across ages. The second PCR ran about 6 to 12 cycles with a sample-barcoded 5' primer and J-beta primers. From the 5' RACE reads, TCRdb called clonotypes with MiXCR, one entry per CDR3 protein. This sample has 1.2 million to 1.5 million distinct CDR3 sequences; approximately 59% occur once, and the top ten carry under 8.5%. The sequence was obtained from a man aged 18 to 30 in good health. The sequencing input was blood.

In DNA, the CDR3 is TGTGCCAGCAGCTTAACCCCCGTTCGGTCACCCCCTTATTGGAATGAGCAGTTCTTC. Its protein product is CASSLTPVRSPPYWNEQFF. The chain combines TRBV13 with TRBJ2-1, with unresolved D. The CDR3 has 19 residues. The V end was cut by 2 bases, the J end by 7 bases, with 27 bases between. Germline-derived CDR1 and CDR2 are PRHDT and FYEKMQ (reference sequence).